The 18 T cell receptor beta chains in this list originate from one sample, sequenced in a study of T-cell reconstitution after alpha-beta-depleted transplantation in children. Unique molecular identifiers were used to barcode this TCRbeta library. TCRdb passed the PCR reads through MiXCR, listing each CDR3 protein once. The data show fewer than 750,000 distinct CDR3 sequences, around 27% seen once. The sample in question was PBMCs, obtained before TCRalphabeta/CD19-depleted stem cell transplant. These receptors originate from a boy under two years old with Wiskott-Aldrich syndrome, due to receive a stem cell transplant.

This clonotype was seen a few times. V is TRBV5-1 and J is TRBJ2-7, with D possibly TRBD2 on 6 matching bases. The V end lost 2 bases, the J end lost 4 bases, and 13 bases lay between the germline ends. CDR1 is SGHRS and CDR2 is YFSETQ in the germline V gene. The CDR3 has 14 amino acids. CDR3 nucleotide sequence: TGCGCCAGCAGCTTTGACGGGGGTTGGTACGAGCAGTACTTC. This gives the protein CASSFDGGWYEQYF.

The CDR3 loop is CAIRAGITTNEKLFF. In nucleotides, the CDR3 is TGTGCCATCAGGGCAGGGATTACAACTAATGAAAAACTGTTTTTT. V and J are TRBV10-3 and TRBJ1-4, with D possibly TRBD1 on 5 matching bases. The CDR3 consists of 15 residues. V lost 6 bases and J 0 bases, leaving 11 bases between the germline ends. Germline V CDR1 and CDR2: ENHRY, SYGVKD.

V gene TRBV20-1 combines with J gene TRBJ2-1, with 9 bases identical to TRBD1. Germline V gives CDR1 DFQATT, CDR2 SNEGSKA (reference sequence). This CDR3 has 14 amino acids. V was clipped by 6 bases and J by 4 bases; unmatched bases: 7. CDR3 region: CSANEQGAYNEQFF. CDR3 nucleotides: TGCAGTGCAAATGAACAGGGGGCGTACAATGAGCAGTTCTTC.

The chain employs TRBV24-1 and TRBJ2-5; D perhaps matches TRBD1 (5 bases). V lost 12 bases and J 2 bases, leaving 15 bases between the germline ends. The CDR3 has 13 amino acids. Germline V gives CDR1 KGHDR, CDR2 SFDVKD. The chain's CDR3 is CAPRVGHQETQYF. The CDR3 nucleotides are TGTGCCCCTAGGGTGGGGCATCAAGAGACCCAGTACTTC.

J is TRBJ2-1 and V is TRBV2; a possible D gene is TRBD2 (6 bases). Trimming stripped 8 bases from V and 7 bases from J, with 6 bases between. This CDR3 region has 10 residues. The germline gives CDR1 SNHLY, CDR2 FYNNEI. DNA for the CDR3: TGTGCCAGCCGGGGGAATGAGCAGTTCTTC. Translating gives CASRGNEQFF.

V gene TRBV20-1 combines with J gene TRBJ1-4; TRBD1 matches 7 bases. With 2 bases clipped from V and 4 bases from J, the junction kept 1 base outside the gene matches. CDR3 length equals 13 residues. Germline CDR1 DFQATT, CDR2 SNEGSKA (reference sequence). CDR3 sequence reads: CSARRDSNEKLFF. CDR3 DNA: TGCAGTGCTAGAAGGGACAGTAATGAAAAACTGTTTTTT.

The sample holds a few counts of this clonotype. The chain joins TRBV5-1 to TRBJ2-1; D might be TRBD2 (6 bases). V dropped 0 bases and J dropped 3 bases, with 13 bases sitting between them. Germline values: CDR1 SGHRS, CDR2 YFSETQ. CDR3 length: 16 amino acids. CDR3 loop: CASSLDISGFYNEQFF. The CDR3 nucleotides read TGCGCCAGCAGCTTGGATATTAGCGGATTCTACAATGAGCAGTTCTTC. The full variable domain, rest sourced from reference TRBV5-1 and TRBJ2-1, is KAGVTQTPRYLIKTRGQQVTLSCSPISGHRSVSWYQQTPGQGLQFLFEYFSETQRNKGNFPGRFSGRQFSNSRSEMNVSTLELGDSALYLCASSLDISGFYNEQFFGPGTRLTVL.

This chain uses TRBV28 with TRBJ1-5; D is uncertain. CDR3 size: 15 residues. V lost 5 bases and J 2 bases, leaving 13 bases between the germline ends. Germline assignment: CDR1 MDHEN and CDR2 SYDVKM. CDR3 in DNA: TGTGCCAGCAGTCCCCCCGTGGTGGGCAATCAGCCCCAGCATTTT. As protein: CASSPPVVGNQPQHF.

Concerning this clonotype itself: As the CDR3 is not closed by the conserved phenylalanine or tryptophan, this likely results from a read error. The DNA is left out, because the CDR3 cannot be placed on it with certainty; the CDR3 is given as TCRdb lists it. The chain employs TRBV20-1 and TRBJ1-4; TRBD1, the table's D call, was not compared with the DNA. CDR1 and CDR2 from the germline V gene are DFQATT and SNEGSKA (reference sequence). The CDR3 is 12 residues long, ends included. The CDR3 spells CSARSLRDGVLI.

V and J are TRBV29-1 and TRBJ1-4, with a weak D call TRBD1 (5 bases). Germline V lookup: CDR1 SQVTM, CDR2 ANQGSEA. The CDR3 consists of 14 residues. The ends were cut back, 7 bases at V and 7 bases at J, with 19 bases in the middle. The CDR3 DNA reads TGCAGCGCGTCCGAGGGGATTCTAGGTGAAAAACTGTTTTTT. Its protein product is CSASEGILGEKLFF.

This clonotype was counted a few times. The gene calls are TRBV5-1 and TRBJ2-4, with 7 bases fitting TRBD1. Trimming at V came to 3 bases and at J to 0 bases, leaving 0 bases not matched to a gene. The CDR3 contains 14 residues. Germline lookup yields CDR1 SGHRS and CDR2 YFSETQ. CDR3 region: CASSSGGAKNIQYF. CDR3 in DNA: TGCGCCAGCAGCTCAGGGGGAGCCAAAAACATTCAGTACTTC.

The chain recombines TRBV20-1 with TRBJ2-5, with D perhaps TRBD1 (6 bases). This CDR3 has 11 residues. V lost 6 bases to trimming and J lost 4 bases, with 9 bases between them. Germline CDR1 is DFQATT and CDR2 is SNEGSKA (reference sequence). The chain's CDR3 is CSAAGVETQYF. CDR3 coding DNA: TGCAGTGCGGCAGGGGTAGAGACCCAGTACTTC.

The chain is built from TRBV5-1 and TRBJ2-5; D remains unclear. CDR1 SGHRS and CDR2 YFSETQ come from the germline V gene. The CDR3 consists of 13 residues. V lost 4 bases and J 3 bases, leaving 10 bases between the germline ends. CDR3 nucleotides: TGCGCCAGCAGCGCAGGACCCGAAGAGACCCAGTACTTC. This translates into CASSAGPEETQYF.

J is TRBJ2-7 and V is TRBV20-1; unclear D gene. This CDR3 region has 12 residues. CDR1 DFQATT and CDR2 SNEGSKA come from the germline V gene (reference sequence). Trimming stripped 3 bases from V and 5 bases from J, with 11 bases between. The CDR3 here is CSASSMSNEQYF. CDR3 DNA: TGCAGTGCTAGCAGTATGTCGAACGAGCAGTACTTC.

This chain connects TRBV7-2 to TRBJ2-3; tentative D call: TRBD2 (6 bases). Trimming took 0 bases from V and 6 from J, leaving 10 bases between them. Germline V gene lookup returns CDR1 SGHTA and CDR2 FQGNSA. This CDR3 has 14 residues. The CDR3 reads CASSLAEGRDTQYF. The CDR3 nucleotides read TGTGCCAGCAGCTTAGCGGAGGGACGCGATACGCAGTATTTT.

This clonotype occurred a few times. The rearrangement joins TRBV9 to TRBJ2-1; 7 bases line up with TRBD1. Germline CDR1 SGDLS, CDR2 YYNGEE. The CDR3 extends over 13 amino acids. The J segment lost 10 bases and the V segment lost 0 bases, leaving 4 bases of the junction unmatched. The CDR3 DNA follows: TGTGCCAGCAGCGTAGCTGACAGGGCCGAGCAGTTCTTC. Amino acids: CASSVADRAEQFF. Full variable domain (rest looked up from reference TRBV9 and TRBJ2-1): DSGVTQTPKHLITATGQRVTLRCSPRSGDLSVYWYQQSLDQGLQFLIQYYNGEERAKGNILERFSAQQFPDLHSELNLSSLELGDSALYFCASSVADRAEQFFGPGTRLTVL.

The chain recombines TRBV11-2 with TRBJ2-1, with a possible D match to TRBD1 (5 bases). Germline CDR1 is SGHAT and CDR2 is FQNNGV. Trimming pared 5 bases from V and 9 bases from J, leaving 26 bases between. This CDR3 is built from 17 residues. In nucleotides, the CDR3 is TGTGCCAGCAGCCAACGGTCCAAGGGGTCGCCATCGGGTGAGCAGTTCTTC. Translating it yields CASSQRSKGSPSGEQFF.

DNA of the CDR3: TGCGCCAGCAGGGTACTAGCGGGAGGGACCTACGAGCAGTACTTC. It is translated as CASRVLAGGTYEQYF. The chain uses TRBV5-1 and TRBJ2-7; 13 bases fit TRBD2. The CDR3 covers 15 residues. V dropped 5 bases and J dropped 2; count of bases not matched to a gene: 4. The germline CDR1 and CDR2 sequences are SGHRS and YFSETQ. The full variable domain, completed using reference TRBV5-1 and TRBJ2-7, is KAGVTQTPRYLIKTRGQQVTLSCSPISGHRSVSWYQQTPGQGLQFLFEYFSETQRNKGNFPGRFSGRQFSNSRSEMNVSTLELGDSALYLCASRVLAGGTYEQYFGPGTRLTVT.